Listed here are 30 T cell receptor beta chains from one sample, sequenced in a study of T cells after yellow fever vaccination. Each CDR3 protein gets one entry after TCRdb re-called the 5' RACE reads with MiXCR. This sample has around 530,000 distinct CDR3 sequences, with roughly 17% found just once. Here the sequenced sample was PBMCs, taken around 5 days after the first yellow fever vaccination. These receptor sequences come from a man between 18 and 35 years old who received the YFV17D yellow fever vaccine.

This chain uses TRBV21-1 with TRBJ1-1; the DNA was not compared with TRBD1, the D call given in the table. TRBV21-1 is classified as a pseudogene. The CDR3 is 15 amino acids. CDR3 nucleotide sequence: TGTGCCAGCAGCAGGCCGGGCCGAGGTTACACTGAAGCTTTCTTT. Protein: CASSRPGRGYTEAFF.

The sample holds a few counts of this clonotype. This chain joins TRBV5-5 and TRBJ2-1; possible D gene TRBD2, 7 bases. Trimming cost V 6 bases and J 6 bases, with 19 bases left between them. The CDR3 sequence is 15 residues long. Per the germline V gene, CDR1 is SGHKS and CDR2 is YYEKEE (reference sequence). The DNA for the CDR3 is TGTGCCAGCAACCCAAGGGGGGGGGCCCGCAATGAGCAGTTCTTC. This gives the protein CASNPRGGARNEQFF.

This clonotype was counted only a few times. This chain's CDR3 is CASRFGRQPQHF. CDR3 coding DNA: TGTGCCAGCAGGTTCGGTAGGCAGCCCCAGCATTTT. The V and J genes are TRBV12-3 or TRBV12-4 and TRBJ1-5; D gene unclear. The CDR3 consists of 12 residues. V was cut by 6 bases and J by 7 bases, with 10 bases left in between.

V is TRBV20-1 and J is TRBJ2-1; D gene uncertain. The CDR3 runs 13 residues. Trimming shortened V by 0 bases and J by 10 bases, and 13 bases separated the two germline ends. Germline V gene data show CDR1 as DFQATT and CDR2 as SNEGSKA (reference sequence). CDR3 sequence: CSARESYSIEQFF. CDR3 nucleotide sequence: TGCAGTGCTAGAGAAAGCTATTCCATCGAGCAGTTCTTC.

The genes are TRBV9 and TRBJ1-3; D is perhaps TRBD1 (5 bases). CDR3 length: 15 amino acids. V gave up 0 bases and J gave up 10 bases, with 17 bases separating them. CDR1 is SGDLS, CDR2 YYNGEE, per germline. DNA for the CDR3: TGTGCCAGCAGCGTAGCTCACGGGACCGCATTTACCATATATTTT. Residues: CASSVAHGTAFTIYF.

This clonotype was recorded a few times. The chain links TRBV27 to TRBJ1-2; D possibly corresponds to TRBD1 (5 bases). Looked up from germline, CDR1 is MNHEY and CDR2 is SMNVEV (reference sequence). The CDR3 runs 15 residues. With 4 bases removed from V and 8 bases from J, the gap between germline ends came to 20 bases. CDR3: CASSWGPWGFSGYTF. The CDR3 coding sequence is TGTGCCAGCAGTTGGGGACCCTGGGGGTTTTCGGGCTACACCTTC.

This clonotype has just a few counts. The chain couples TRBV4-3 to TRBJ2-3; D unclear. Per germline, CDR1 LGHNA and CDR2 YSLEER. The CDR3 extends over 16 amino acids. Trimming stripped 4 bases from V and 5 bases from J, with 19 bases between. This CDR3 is CASSRSGSGPGDTQYF. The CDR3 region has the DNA TGCGCCAGCAGCCGGTCGGGTTCGGGCCCCGGAGATACGCAGTATTTT.

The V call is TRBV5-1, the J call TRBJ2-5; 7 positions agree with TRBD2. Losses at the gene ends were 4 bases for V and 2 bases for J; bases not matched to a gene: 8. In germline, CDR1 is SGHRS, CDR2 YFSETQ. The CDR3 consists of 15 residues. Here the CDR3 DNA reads TGCGCCAGCAGCCCCGGGAGGTTGGGGCAAGAGACCCAGTACTTC. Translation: CASSPGRLGQETQYF.

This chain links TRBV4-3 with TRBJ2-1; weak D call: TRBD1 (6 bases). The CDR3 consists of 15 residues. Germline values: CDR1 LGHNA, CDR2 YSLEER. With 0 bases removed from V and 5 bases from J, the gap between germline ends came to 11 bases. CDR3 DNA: TGCGCCAGCAGCCAAGACAGGGGAAAAGACAATGAGCAGTTCTTC. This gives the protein CASSQDRGKDNEQFF.

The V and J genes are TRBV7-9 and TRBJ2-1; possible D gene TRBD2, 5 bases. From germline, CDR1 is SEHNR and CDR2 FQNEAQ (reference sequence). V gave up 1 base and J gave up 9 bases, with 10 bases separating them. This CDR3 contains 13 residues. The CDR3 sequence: CASSLDLALEQFF. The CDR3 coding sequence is TGTGCCAGCAGCTTAGACCTAGCTCTTGAGCAGTTCTTC.

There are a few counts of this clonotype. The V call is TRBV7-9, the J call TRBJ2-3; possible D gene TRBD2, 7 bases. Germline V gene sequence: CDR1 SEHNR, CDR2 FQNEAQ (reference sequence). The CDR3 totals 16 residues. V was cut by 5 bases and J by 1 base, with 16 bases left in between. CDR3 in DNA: TGTGCCAGCAGCCCGGTGGCGGGGGCACGCACAGATACGCAGTATTTT. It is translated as CASSPVAGARTDTQYF.

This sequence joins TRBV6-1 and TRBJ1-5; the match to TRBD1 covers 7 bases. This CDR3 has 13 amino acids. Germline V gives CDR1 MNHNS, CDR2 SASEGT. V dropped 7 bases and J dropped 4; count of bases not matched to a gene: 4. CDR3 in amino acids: CASTPTGNQPQHF. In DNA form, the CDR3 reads TGTGCCAGCACCCCGACAGGGAATCAGCCCCAGCATTTT.

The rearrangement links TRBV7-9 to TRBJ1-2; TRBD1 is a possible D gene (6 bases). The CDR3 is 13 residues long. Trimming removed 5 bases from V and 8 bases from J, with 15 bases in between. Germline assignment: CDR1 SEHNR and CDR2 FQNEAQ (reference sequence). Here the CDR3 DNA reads TGTGCCAGCAGCCCCGGGGGCCTGGCGGGCTACACCTTC. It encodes CASSPGGLAGYTF.

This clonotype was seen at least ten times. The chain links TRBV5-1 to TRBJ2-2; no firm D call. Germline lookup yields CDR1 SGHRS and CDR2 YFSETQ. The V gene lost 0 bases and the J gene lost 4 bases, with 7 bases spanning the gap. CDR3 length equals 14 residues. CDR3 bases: TGCGCCAGCAGCTTGGTTCCCGGCACCGGGGAGCTGTTTTTT. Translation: CASSLVPGTGELFF.

The CDR3 here is CASSLDWGIDGYTF. CDR3 nucleotides: TGTGCCAGCAGCTTAGATTGGGGAATTGATGGCTACACCTTC. This chain joins TRBV7-9 and TRBJ1-2; no definite D call. The CDR3 consists of 14 residues. Trimming shortened V by 1 base and J by 6 bases, and 12 bases separated the two germline ends. The V gene's germline CDR1 is SEHNR and CDR2 FQNEAQ (reference sequence). Full variable domain (missing parts from reference TRBV7-9 and TRBJ1-2): DTGVSQNPRHKITKRGQNVTFRCDPISEHNRLYWYRQTLGQGPEFLTYFQNEAQLEKSRLLSDRFSAERPKGSFSTLEIQRTEQGDSAMYLCASSLDWGIDGYTFGSGTRLTVV.

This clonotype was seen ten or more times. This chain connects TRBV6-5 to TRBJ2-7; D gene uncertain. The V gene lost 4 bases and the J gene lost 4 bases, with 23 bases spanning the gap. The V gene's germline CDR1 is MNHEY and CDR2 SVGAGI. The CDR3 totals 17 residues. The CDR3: CASSFVKAGKNSYEQYV. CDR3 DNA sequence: TGTGCCAGCAGTTTTGTTAAGGCCGGTAAGAATTCTTACGAGCAGTACGTC.

CDR3 loop: CASSRGPAPAYEQYF. The CDR3 DNA reads TGTGCCAGTAGTCGCGGGCCCGCACCCGCCTACGAGCAGTACTTC. The chain employs TRBV19 and TRBJ2-7, with D possibly being TRBD2 (5 bases). The CDR3 is 15 amino acids. Germline assignment: CDR1 LNHDA and CDR2 SQIVND (reference sequence). Trimming took 5 bases from V and 2 from J, leaving 16 bases between them.

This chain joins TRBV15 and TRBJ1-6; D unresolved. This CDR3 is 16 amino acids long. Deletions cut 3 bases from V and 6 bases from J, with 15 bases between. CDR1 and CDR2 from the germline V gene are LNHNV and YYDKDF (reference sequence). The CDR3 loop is CATSRDVSPGNSPLHF. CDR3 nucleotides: TGTGCCACCAGCAGGGACGTCTCCCCTGGTAATTCACCCCTCCACTTT.

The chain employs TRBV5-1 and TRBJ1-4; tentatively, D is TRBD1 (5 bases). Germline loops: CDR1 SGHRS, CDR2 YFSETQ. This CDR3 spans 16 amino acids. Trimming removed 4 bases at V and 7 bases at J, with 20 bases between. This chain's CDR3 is CASSHGLREVPEKLFF. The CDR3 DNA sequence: TGCGCCAGCAGCCACGGACTCAGGGAGGTGCCTGAAAAACTGTTTTTT. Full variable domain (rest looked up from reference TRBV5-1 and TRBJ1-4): KAGVTQTPRYLIKTRGQQVTLSCSPISGHRSVSWYQQTPGQGLQFLFEYFSETQRNKGNFPGRFSGRQFSNSRSEMNVSTLELGDSALYLCASSHGLREVPEKLFFGSGTQLSVL.

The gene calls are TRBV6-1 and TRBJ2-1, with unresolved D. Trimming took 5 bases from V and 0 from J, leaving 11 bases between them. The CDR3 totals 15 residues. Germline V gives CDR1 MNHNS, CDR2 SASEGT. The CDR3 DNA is TGTGCCAGCAGTCGATGGTCAAGCTCCTACAATGAGCAGTTCTTC. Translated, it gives CASSRWSSSYNEQFF.

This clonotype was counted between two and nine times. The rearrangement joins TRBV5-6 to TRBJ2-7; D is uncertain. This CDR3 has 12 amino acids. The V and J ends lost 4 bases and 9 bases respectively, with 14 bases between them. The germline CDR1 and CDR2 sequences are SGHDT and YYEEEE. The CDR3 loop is CASSRDSSGQYF. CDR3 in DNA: TGTGCCAGCAGCCGTGACTCATCGGGGCAGTACTTC.

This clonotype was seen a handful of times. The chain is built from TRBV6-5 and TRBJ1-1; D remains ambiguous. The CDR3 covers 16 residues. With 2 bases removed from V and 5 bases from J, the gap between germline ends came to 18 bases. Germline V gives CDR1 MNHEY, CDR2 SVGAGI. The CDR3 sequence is CASSYLSVGSITEAFF. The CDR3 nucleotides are TGTGCCAGCAGTTACCTCTCCGTTGGGAGTATAACTGAAGCTTTCTTT.

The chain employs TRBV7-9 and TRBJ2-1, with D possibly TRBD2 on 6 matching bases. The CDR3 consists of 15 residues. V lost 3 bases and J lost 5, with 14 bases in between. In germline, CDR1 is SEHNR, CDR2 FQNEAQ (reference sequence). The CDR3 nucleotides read TGTGCCAGCAGCTTCCTGTCGGGACTCCACAATGAGCAGTTCTTC. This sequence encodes CASSFLSGLHNEQFF.

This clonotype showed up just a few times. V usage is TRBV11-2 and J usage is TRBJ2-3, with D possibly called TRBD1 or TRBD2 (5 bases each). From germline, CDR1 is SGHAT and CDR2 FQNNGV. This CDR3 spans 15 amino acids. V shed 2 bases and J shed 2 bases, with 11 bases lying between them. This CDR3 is CASSLLGTITDTQYF. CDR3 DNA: TGTGCCAGCAGCTTACTTGGGACCATCACAGATACGCAGTATTTT.

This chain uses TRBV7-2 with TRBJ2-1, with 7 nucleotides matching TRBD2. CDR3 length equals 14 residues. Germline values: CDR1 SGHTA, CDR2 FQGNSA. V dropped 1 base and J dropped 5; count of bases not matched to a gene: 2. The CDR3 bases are TGTGCCAGCAGCTTAGGTGCGGGGGACAATGAGCAGTTCTTC. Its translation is CASSLGAGDNEQFF.

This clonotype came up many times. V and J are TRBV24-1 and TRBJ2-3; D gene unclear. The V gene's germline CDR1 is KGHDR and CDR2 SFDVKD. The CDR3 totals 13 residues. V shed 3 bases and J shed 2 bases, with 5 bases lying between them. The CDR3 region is CATSDPYTDTQYF. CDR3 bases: TGTGCCACCAGTGATCCCTACACAGATACGCAGTATTTT.

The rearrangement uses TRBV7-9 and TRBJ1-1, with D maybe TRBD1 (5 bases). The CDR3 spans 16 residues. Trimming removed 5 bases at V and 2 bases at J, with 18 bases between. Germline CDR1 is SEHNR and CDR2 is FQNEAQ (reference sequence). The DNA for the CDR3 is TGTGCCAGCAGCCCTGACGCCGACAGACCAAACACTGAAGCTTTCTTT. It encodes CASSPDADRPNTEAFF. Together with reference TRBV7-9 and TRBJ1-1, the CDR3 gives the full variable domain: DTGVSQNPRHKITKRGQNVTFRCDPISEHNRLYWYRQTLGQGPEFLTYFQNEAQLEKSRLLSDRFSAERPKGSFSTLEIQRTEQGDSAMYLCASSPDADRPNTEAFFGQGTRLTVV.

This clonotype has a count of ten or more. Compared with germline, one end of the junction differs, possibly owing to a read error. The CDR3 region is CASSLLGQETQYF. The CDR3 DNA is TGTGCCAGCAGCTTGTTGGGGCAAGAGACCCAGTACTTC. The chain couples TRBV5-1 to TRBJ2-5; D is undetermined. From germline, CDR1 is SGHRS and CDR2 YFSETQ. The CDR3 loop spans 13 amino acids.

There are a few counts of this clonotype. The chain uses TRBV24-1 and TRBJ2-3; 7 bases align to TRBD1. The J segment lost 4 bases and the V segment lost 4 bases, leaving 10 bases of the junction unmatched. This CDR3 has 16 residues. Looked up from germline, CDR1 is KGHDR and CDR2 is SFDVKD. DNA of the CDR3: TGTGCCACCAGTGACCAAACGACAGGGCACCCAGATACGCAGTATTTT. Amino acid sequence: CATSDQTTGHPDTQYF.

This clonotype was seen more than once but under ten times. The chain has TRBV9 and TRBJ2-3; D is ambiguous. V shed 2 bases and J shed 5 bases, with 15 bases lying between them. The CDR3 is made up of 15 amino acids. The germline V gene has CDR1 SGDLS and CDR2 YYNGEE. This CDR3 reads CASSVRTTPQDTQYF. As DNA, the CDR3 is TGTGCCAGCAGCGTGAGGACCACGCCCCAAGATACGCAGTATTTT.